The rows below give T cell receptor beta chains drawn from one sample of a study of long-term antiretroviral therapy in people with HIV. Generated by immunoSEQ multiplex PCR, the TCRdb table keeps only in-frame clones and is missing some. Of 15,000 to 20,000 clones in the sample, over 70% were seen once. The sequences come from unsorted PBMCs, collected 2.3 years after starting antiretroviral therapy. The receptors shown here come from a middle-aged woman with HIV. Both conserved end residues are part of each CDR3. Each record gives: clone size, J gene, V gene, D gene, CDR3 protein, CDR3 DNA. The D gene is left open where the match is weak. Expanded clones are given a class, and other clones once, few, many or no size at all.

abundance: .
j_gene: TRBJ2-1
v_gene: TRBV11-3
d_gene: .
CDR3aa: CASSSFHEQFF
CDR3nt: TGTGCCAGCAGCTCGTTCCATGAGCAGTTCTTC

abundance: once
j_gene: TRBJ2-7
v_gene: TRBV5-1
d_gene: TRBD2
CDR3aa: CASSSLAGSYEQYF
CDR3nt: TGCGCCAGCAGCTCGCTAGCGGGCTCCTACGAGCAGTACTTC

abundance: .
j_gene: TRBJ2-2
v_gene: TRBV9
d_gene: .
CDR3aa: CASSAYSSGELFF
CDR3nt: TGTGCCAGCAGCGCCTATAGCTCCGGGGAGCTGTTTTTT

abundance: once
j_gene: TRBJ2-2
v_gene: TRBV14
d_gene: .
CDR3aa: CASSLVSNTGELFF
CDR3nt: TGTGCCAGCAGCCTTGTTAGTAACACCGGGGAGCTGTTTTTT

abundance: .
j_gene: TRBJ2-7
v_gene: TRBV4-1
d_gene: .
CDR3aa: CASSQGLFGFYQGEQYF
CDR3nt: TGCGCCAGCAGCCAAGGGTTGTTCGGTTTCTATCAGGGGGAGCAGTACTTC

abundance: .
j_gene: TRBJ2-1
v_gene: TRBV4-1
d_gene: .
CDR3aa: CASSLATSLNEQFF
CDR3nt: TGCGCCAGCAGCCTAGCAACTAGTCTCAATGAGCAGTTCTTC

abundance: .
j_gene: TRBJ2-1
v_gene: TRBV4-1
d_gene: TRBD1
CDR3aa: CASSPGQAYNEQFF
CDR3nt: TGCGCCAGCAGCCCGGGACAGGCCTACAATGAGCAGTTCTTC

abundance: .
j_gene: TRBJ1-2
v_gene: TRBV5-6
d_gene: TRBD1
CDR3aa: CASSQIATGGYGYTF
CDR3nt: TGTGCCAGCAGCCAGATTGCGACAGGGGGCTATGGCTACACCTTC

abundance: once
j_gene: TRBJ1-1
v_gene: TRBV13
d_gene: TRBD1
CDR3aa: CASSGGQGWSTEAFF
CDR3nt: TGTGCCAGCAGCGGCGGACAGGGATGGAGCACTGAAGCTTTCTTT

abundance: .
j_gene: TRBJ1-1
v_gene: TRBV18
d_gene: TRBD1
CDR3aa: CASSLDRGNTEAFF
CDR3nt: TGTGCCAGCTCACTGGACAGGGGGAACACTGAAGCTTTCTTT

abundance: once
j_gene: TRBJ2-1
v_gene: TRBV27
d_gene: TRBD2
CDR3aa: CASSLPAGAPNEQFF
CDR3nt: TGTGCCAGCAGTTTACCAGCGGGGGCCCCCAATGAGCAGTTCTTC

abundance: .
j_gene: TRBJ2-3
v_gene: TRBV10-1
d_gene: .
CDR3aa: CASRFPNSRPFRDTQYF
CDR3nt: TGCGCCAGCAGATTCCCCAACTCAAGGCCCTTCCGTGATACGCAGTATTTT

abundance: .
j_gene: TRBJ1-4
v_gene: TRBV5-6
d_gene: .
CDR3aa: CASSLVRGAGEKLFF
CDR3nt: TGTGCCAGCAGCTTGGTACGGGGGGCTGGGGAAAAACTGTTTTTT